A single sample gave rise to the 3 T cell receptor beta chains below, sequenced in a study of human T cells and chemical hapten exposure. Regarding time point: patch test 1, 2 weeks after DPC sensitization. Treatment of the sample: therapeutic diphenylcyclopropenone sensitization with weekly scalp DPC. TCRdb independently ran MiXCR on the RACE reads; one entry per CDR3 protein. The table records some 380,000 distinct CDR3 sequences, more than 4.5% of them present only once. The source material was whole blood, sampled in connection with sensitization to the hapten diphenylcyclopropenone (DPC). Receptors were obtained from a woman aged 45-60 years with alopecia areata. Some clones in this sample may be carry-over from other donors' samples.

This clonotype has just a few counts. This chain joins TRBV29-1 and TRBJ1-4, with D hard to call. Germline V gene sequence: CDR1 SQVTM, CDR2 ANQGSEA. V lost 4 bases, J lost 6 bases, and 9 bases lay in between. The CDR3 is made up of 12 amino acids. This chain's CDR3 is CSVGGPDEKLFF. CDR3 DNA sequence: TGCAGCGTTGGTGGCCCAGATGAAAAACTGTTTTTT.

This clonotype occurred a few times. The V gene is TRBV6-2 or TRBV6-3, the J gene TRBJ1-1, with 7 bases aligning to TRBD1. Per the germline V gene, CDR1 is MNHEY and CDR2 is SVGEGT. V shed 4 bases and J 1 base; nucleotides not matched to a gene: 3. The CDR3 contains 14 residues. CDR3 sequence: CASSFWTGNTEAFF. CDR3 nucleotide sequence: TGTGCCAGCAGTTTCTGGACAGGGAACACTGAAGCTTTCTTT.

This clonotype showed up just a few times. The J gene is TRBJ2-1, the V gene TRBV2; 7 positions agree with TRBD2. CDR3 length: 16 residues. V was clipped by 6 bases and J by 0 bases; unmatched bases: 8. Germline assignment: CDR1 SNHLY and CDR2 FYNNEI. Here the CDR3 reads CASSATSASSYNEQFF. The CDR3 coding sequence is TGTGCCAGCAGCGCTACTAGCGCCAGCTCCTACAATGAGCAGTTCTTC.